The rows below give T cell receptor beta chains drawn from one sample of a study of technical replicates of blood from several donors. The assay was immunoSEQ multiplex PCR, and TCRdb's table has in-frame clones only and misses some. The sample lists 87,000 or so clones, around 93% occurring once. The material sequenced was T cells isolated from PBMCs. These receptors all come from a human donor in good health. Each CDR3 is given without its conserved first and last residue. The listing skips clone size in some rows; elsewhere it reads once, few, many or a size class.

J	size	V	CDR3
TRBJ2-7	-	TRBV28	ASSLAGPYEQY
TRBJ1-3	-	TRBV5-6	ASSLGRGTTGNTIY
TRBJ2-7	-	TRBV10-3	AISQGPTYEQY
TRBJ2-1	-	TRBV6-1	ASSDWGLAEDSSYNEQF
TRBJ2-7	-	TRBV6-1	ASSAAGTGSYEQY
TRBJ2-7	-	TRBV5-4	ASTSYEQY
TRBJ1-3	-	TRBV28	ASSRKTRGNTIY
TRBJ2-3	-	TRBV4-1	ASSQETTGTRTTDTQY
TRBJ2-7	-	TRBV6-1	ASSDLKQGEQY
TRBJ2-1	once	TRBV4-3	ASSPGVLGQGAVNEQF
TRBJ1-1	-	TRBV15	ATSEDKMNTEAF
TRBJ1-3	few	TRBV7-2	ASSLGPGAGNTIY
TRBJ1-1	-	TRBV10-3	AISESGGQHTEAF
TRBJ1-5	-	TRBV7-2	ASSQGQGWNQPQH